The present T cell receptor beta chain was sequenced within a study of blood T cell repertoires in COVID-19. Study-level background: Samples representing acute and convalescent COVID-19 were sourced from the United States, Italy and Spain.

The CDR3 has 16 residues. CDR1 and CDR2 (germline): SGHRS, YFSETQ. The V and J ends lost 4 bases and 5 bases, in that order; junction bases with no gene match: 14. Method: immunoSEQ multiplex PCR; TCRdb's copy keeps in-frame clones and lacks some. Here the sample spans 30,000 or so clones, 70% to 90% being singletons. V gene TRBV5-1 combines with J gene TRBJ1-2, with 7 bases fitting TRBD1. This clonotype was obtained from a woman older than 75 with COVID-19, enrolled during active disease. Material: peripheral blood. This chain's CDR3 is CASSREGAKEPYGYTF. The CDR3 DNA reads TGCGCCAGCAGCAGAGAGGGGGCAAAGGAACCTTATGGCTACACCTTC.